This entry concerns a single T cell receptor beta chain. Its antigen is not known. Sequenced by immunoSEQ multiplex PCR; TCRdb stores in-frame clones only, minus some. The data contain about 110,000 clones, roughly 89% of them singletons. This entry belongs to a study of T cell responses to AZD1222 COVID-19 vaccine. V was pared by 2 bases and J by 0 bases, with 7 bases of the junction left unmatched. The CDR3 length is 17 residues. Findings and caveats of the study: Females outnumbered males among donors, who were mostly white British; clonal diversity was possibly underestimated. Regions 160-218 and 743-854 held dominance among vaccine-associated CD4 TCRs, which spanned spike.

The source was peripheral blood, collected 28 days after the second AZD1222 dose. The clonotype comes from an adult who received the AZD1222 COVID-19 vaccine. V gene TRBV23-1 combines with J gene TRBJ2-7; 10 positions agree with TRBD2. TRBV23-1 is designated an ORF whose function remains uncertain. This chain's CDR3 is CASSQHPLAGSSYEQYF. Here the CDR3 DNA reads TGCGCCAGCAGTCAACACCCACTAGCGGGGAGCTCCTACGAGCAGTACTTC.